Reported below is one T cell receptor (beta chain). What it binds is not known. The germline CDR1 and CDR2 sequences are MNHEY and SVGAGI. There are 16 residues in the CDR3. Trimming cost V 4 bases and J 3 bases, with 16 bases left between them. Primers used in a second PCR of roughly 7 to 11 cycles were a sample-barcoded 5' primer and a J-beta primer mix. TCRdb reanalysed the 5' RACE reads using MiXCR and keeps one entry per CDR3 protein. The sample carries approximately 1,700,000 distinct CDR3 sequences, approximately 39% recorded once. This specimen comes from a study of blood T cells in healthy people across ages. Study-wide results and limits: Conclusively comparing naive with antigen-experienced cells was impossible with unsorted PBMCs. Estimated diversity, derived from one million T cells, was regarded as an underestimate. Significant beta diversity loss was already apparent by age approximately 37, declining roughly linearly.

Sequencing input: blood. The J gene is TRBJ2-4, the V gene TRBV6-5, with a tentative D call TRBD1 (5 bases). The receptor's source is a human donor in good health. CDR3 sequence: CASSFLQEGFKNIQYF. CDR3 bases: TGTGCCAGCAGTTTTCTACAGGAAGGATTCAAAAACATTCAGTACTTC.